This T cell receptor beta chain was sequenced for a study of T cell responses to AZD1222 COVID-19 vaccine. Study summary: It was second doses at about 4 or about 12 weeks that were pooled.

A note on this clone: What it binds is not known.

Findings and limits, study-wide: Repertoires were sampled only after the peak T cell response. Vaccine-associated CD4 TCRs spanned spike, dominant at 160-218 and 743-854.

Trimming took 6 bases from V and 1 from J, leaving 13 bases between them. The CDR3 sequence is 15 residues long. Per germline, CDR1 KGHSH and CDR2 LQKENI. Using immunoSEQ multiplex PCR, the repertoire was profiled, and TCRdb retains in-frame clones only, with some absent. Here the sample spans about 92,000 clones, around 89% being singletons. The TCR comes from an adult in good health. The sample here was peripheral blood, taken on day 0 of AZD1222 vaccination. V and J are TRBV18 and TRBJ1-5; possible D gene TRBD1, 6 bases. In DNA form, the CDR3 reads TGTGCCAGCTCGCCGGACAGTTTAAGCAATCAGCCCCAGCATTTT. Translation: CASSPDSLSNQPQHF.